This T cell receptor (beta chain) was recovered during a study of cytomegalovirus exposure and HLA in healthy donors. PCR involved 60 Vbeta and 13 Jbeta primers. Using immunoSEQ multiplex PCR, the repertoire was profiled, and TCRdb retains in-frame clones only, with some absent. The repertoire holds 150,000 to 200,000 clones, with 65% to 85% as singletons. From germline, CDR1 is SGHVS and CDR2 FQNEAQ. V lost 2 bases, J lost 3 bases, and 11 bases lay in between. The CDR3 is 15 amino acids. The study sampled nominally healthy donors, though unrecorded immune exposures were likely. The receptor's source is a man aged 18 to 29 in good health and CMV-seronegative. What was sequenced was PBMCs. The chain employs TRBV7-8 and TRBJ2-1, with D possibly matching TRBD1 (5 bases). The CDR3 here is CASSLKGLIYNEQFF. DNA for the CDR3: TGTGCCAGCAGCTTAAAGGGGCTAATCTACAATGAGCAGTTCTTC.